The clone carrying this TCR beta chain has only a few counts. The data originate from a study of blood T cells in healthy people across ages. The CDR3 is 14 amino acids. Trimming took 4 bases from V and 6 from J, leaving 14 bases between them. Per the germline V gene, CDR1 is LGHDT and CDR2 is YNNKEL (reference sequence). Primers used in a second PCR of about 7 to 12 cycles were a sample-barcoded 5' primer and a J-beta primer mix. TCRdb passed the 5' RACE reads through MiXCR, listing each CDR3 protein once. The sample lists around 800,000 distinct CDR3 sequences, 44% occurring once. Sequenced: blood. This chain links TRBV3-1 with TRBJ2-3; D unresolved. The origin of this receptor is a man in his 60s in good health. This CDR3 is CASSRKLKKDTQYF. Written as DNA, the CDR3 is TGTGCCAGCAGCCGGAAACTCAAAAAGGATACGCAGTATTTT.